This record concerns one TCR beta chain sequence. The data were taken from a study of blood T cell repertoires in COVID-19. Study background: There were acute and convalescent COVID-19 samples, and they came from the United States, Italy and Spain. T cells, B-cell-depleted T cells, or PBMCs supplied cDNA or gDNA.

The germline V gene encodes CDR1 MNHNS and CDR2 SASEGT. The junction had 7 bases not matched to a gene; V was cut back by 2 bases and J by 9 bases. The CDR3 is made up of 16 amino acids. The authors' processing: The assay estimated nucleated cells by amplifying reference gene primers. Using immunoSEQ multiplex PCR, the repertoire was profiled, and TCRdb retains in-frame clones only, with some absent. From that table come the V and J calls and clone size; the DNA was used to work out D and trimming. The data hold 400,000 or so clones, with around 87% observed a single time. The specimen sequenced was peripheral blood. This clonotype was obtained from a human donor in a cohort sampled during active COVID-19. The V call is TRBV6-1, the J call TRBJ2-1, with TRBD2 identical over 13 bases. CDR3 nucleotides: TGTGCCAGCAGTGAACCGGGACTAGCGGGAACTGGTGAGCAGTTCTTC. Amino acid sequence: CASSEPGLAGTGEQFF.